Listed below are T cell receptor beta chains from one sample, sequenced in a study of beta chain features in type 1 diabetes. Assay: immunoSEQ multiplex PCR; the TCRdb copy retains only in-frame clones and omits some. There are about 160,000 clones in the sample; approximately 7.9% occur only once, and 0.5% to 0.55% lies in the top ten. Sequences were obtained from central memory CD4+ T cells from blood. These TCRs come from a man between 18 and 35 years old with type 1 diabetes. Each CDR3 is given with its conserved first and last residue. Fields, in order: D gene, clone size, J gene, V gene, CDR3 DNA, CDR3 protein. D genes are given only for firm matches. A row's size may be missing; if present it is once, few, many or a size class.

d_call: -
clone_size: -
j_call: TRBJ1-1
v_call: TRBV5-1
cdr3_nt: TGCGCCAGCAGCCCCCTAGCAAGCATGAACACTGAAGCTTTCTTT
cdr3_aa: CASSPLASMNTEAFF

d_call: -
clone_size: few
j_call: TRBJ1-2
v_call: TRBV7-2
cdr3_nt: TGTGCCAGCAGCCTACACAGGATCTATGGCTACACCTTC
cdr3_aa: CASSLHRIYGYTF

d_call: -
clone_size: many
j_call: TRBJ2-5
v_call: TRBV2
cdr3_nt: TGTGCCAGCGGCGGGAACCAAGAGACCCAGTACTTC
cdr3_aa: CASGGNQETQYF

d_call: -
clone_size: -
j_call: TRBJ1-1
v_call: TRBV11-2
cdr3_nt: TGTGCCAGCAGCCCTACAGTGGGGAACACTGAAGCTTTCTTT
cdr3_aa: CASSPTVGNTEAFF

d_call: -
clone_size: few
j_call: TRBJ2-1
v_call: TRBV9
cdr3_nt: TGTGCCAGCAGCGTAATGGACTGGATCTACAATGAGCAGTTCTTC
cdr3_aa: CASSVMDWIYNEQFF

d_call: -
clone_size: -
j_call: TRBJ1-2
v_call: TRBV11-3
cdr3_nt: TGTGCCAGCAGCTTAGACAGGCACAACTATGGCTACACCTTC
cdr3_aa: CASSLDRHNYGYTF

d_call: TRBD1
clone_size: few
j_call: TRBJ2-1
v_call: TRBV11-3
cdr3_nt: TGTGCCAGCAGCCCTAACAGGGGATCGAGCAATGAGCAGTTCTTC
cdr3_aa: CASSPNRGSSNEQFF

d_call: TRBD1
clone_size: -
j_call: TRBJ2-7
v_call: TRBV10-3
cdr3_nt: TGTGCCATCACCATTTGGACAGGGAGTTTCCACGAGCAGTACTTC
cdr3_aa: CAITIWTGSFHEQYF

d_call: TRBD2
clone_size: -
j_call: TRBJ2-7
v_call: TRBV28
cdr3_nt: TGTGCCAGCTGGTCTAGCGGCTCCTACGAGCAGTACTTC
cdr3_aa: CASWSSGSYEQYF

d_call: -
clone_size: -
j_call: TRBJ1-1
v_call: TRBV12-5
cdr3_nt: TGTGCTAGTGGCCCCCGGGGGGTTGGAGACCACACTGAAGCTTTCTTT
cdr3_aa: CASGPRGVGDHTEAFF

d_call: TRBD1
clone_size: -
j_call: TRBJ1-5
v_call: TRBV27
cdr3_nt: TGTGCCAGCAGTCCGAGGACAGGGGAGGTTCAGCCCCAGCATTTT
cdr3_aa: CASSPRTGEVQPQHF

d_call: TRBD2
clone_size: few
j_call: TRBJ2-1
v_call: TRBV6-5
cdr3_nt: TGTGCCAGCAGTTCGGGACTAGCGGGGAGGCAGTTCTTC
cdr3_aa: CASSSGLAGRQFF

d_call: TRBD1
clone_size: -
j_call: TRBJ1-5
v_call: TRBV2
cdr3_nt: TGTGCCAGCAAGGGACAGAACAATCAGCCCCAGCATTTT
cdr3_aa: CASKGQNNQPQHF

d_call: -
clone_size: few
j_call: TRBJ1-5
v_call: TRBV7-9
cdr3_nt: TGTGCCAGCAGCTTAAAGATAGTCACGCCCCAGCATTTT
cdr3_aa: CASSLKIVTPQHF

d_call: TRBD2
clone_size: few
j_call: TRBJ2-3
v_call: TRBV9
cdr3_nt: TGTGCCAGCAGCGTAGCTAGCGGGGGACCCACAGATACGCAGTATTTT
cdr3_aa: CASSVASGGPTDTQYF

d_call: TRBD2
clone_size: few
j_call: TRBJ2-4
v_call: TRBV7-2
cdr3_nt: TGTGCCAGCAGCGGAGCCGGGACTAGTGCCAAAAACATTCAGTACTTC
cdr3_aa: CASSGAGTSAKNIQYF

d_call: -
clone_size: -
j_call: TRBJ1-2
v_call: TRBV6-6
cdr3_nt: TGTGCCAGCAGGAGGGGGGGGGCCGACTATGGCTACACCTTC
cdr3_aa: CASRRGGADYGYTF

d_call: TRBD1
clone_size: few
j_call: TRBJ2-1
v_call: TRBV4-2
cdr3_nt: TGTGCCAGCAGCCAGCCGGGACAGGACAATGAGCAGTTCTTC
cdr3_aa: CASSQPGQDNEQFF

d_call: TRBD1
clone_size: -
j_call: TRBJ1-2
v_call: TRBV5-4
cdr3_nt: TGTGCCAGCAGCTGGGGTGTACAGGGGGGCGGCTACACCTTC
cdr3_aa: CASSWGVQGGGYTF

d_call: -
clone_size: few
j_call: TRBJ2-3
v_call: TRBV27
cdr3_nt: TGTGCCAGCAGTCCGTCGGGGAATACGCAGTATTTT
cdr3_aa: CASSPSGNTQYF

d_call: TRBD1
clone_size: -
j_call: TRBJ2-1
v_call: TRBV2
cdr3_nt: TGTGCCAGCAGTGCAGGTAGGGGGCCCTACAATGAGCAGTTCTTC
cdr3_aa: CASSAGRGPYNEQFF

d_call: -
clone_size: -
j_call: TRBJ2-3
v_call: TRBV14
cdr3_nt: TGTGCCAGCAGCCAAGGGCGGCAGAGGGATGGAGATACGCAGTATTTT
cdr3_aa: CASSQGRQRDGDTQYF

d_call: -
clone_size: few
j_call: TRBJ2-2
v_call: TRBV30
cdr3_nt: TGTGCCTACCCCCGAAGAGGGGGGGAGAACACCGGGGAGCTGTTTTTT
cdr3_aa: CAYPRRGGENTGELFF

d_call: TRBD2
clone_size: -
j_call: TRBJ2-1
v_call: TRBV9
cdr3_nt: TGTGCCAGCAGCGAGGGGCCGTGGGGGGGTGAGCAGTTCTTC
cdr3_aa: CASSEGPWGGEQFF

d_call: -
clone_size: -
j_call: TRBJ2-1
v_call: TRBV5-1
cdr3_nt: TGCGCCAGCAGCTTTGGCCCAGGGAATGAGCAGTTCTTC
cdr3_aa: CASSFGPGNEQFF

d_call: TRBD2
clone_size: few
j_call: TRBJ2-1
v_call: TRBV6-1
cdr3_nt: TGTGCCAGCAGTGAAGCGCCCTTAGGGGCGGGAGGTCGCAATGAGCAGTTCTTC
cdr3_aa: CASSEAPLGAGGRNEQFF

d_call: TRBD2
clone_size: -
j_call: TRBJ2-7
v_call: TRBV4-2
cdr3_nt: TGTGCCAGCAGCCAAGATCCGAGCGGGACCGTTATATTCTACGAGCAGTACTTC
cdr3_aa: CASSQDPSGTVIFYEQYF

d_call: -
clone_size: -
j_call: TRBJ1-2
v_call: TRBV6-5
cdr3_nt: TGTGCCAGCATGAACGGAGCTAACTATGGCTACACCTTC
cdr3_aa: CASMNGANYGYTF

d_call: -
clone_size: few
j_call: TRBJ1-4
v_call: TRBV4-1
cdr3_nt: TGCGCCAGCAGCCAAGATGCCGGGTCAGACAGGAGAAATGAAAAACTGTTTTTT
cdr3_aa: CASSQDAGSDRRNEKLFF

d_call: TRBD1
clone_size: -
j_call: TRBJ2-1
v_call: TRBV7-9
cdr3_nt: TGTGCCAGCAGCATTTCCCCGGGACAGCTTTACTACAATGAGCAGTTCTTC
cdr3_aa: CASSISPGQLYYNEQFF

d_call: TRBD1
clone_size: -
j_call: TRBJ1-2
v_call: TRBV7-8
cdr3_nt: TGTGCCAGCAGCCCTATAGGGACAGCTTTCTATGGCTACACCTTC
cdr3_aa: CASSPIGTAFYGYTF

d_call: -
clone_size: many
j_call: TRBJ2-7
v_call: TRBV28
cdr3_nt: TGTGCCAGCAGTTTAGGGGACTTAACATCCCAGTACTTC
cdr3_aa: CASSLGDLTSQYF

d_call: -
clone_size: few
j_call: TRBJ1-2
v_call: TRBV2
cdr3_nt: TGTGCCAGCGGGGGGTCTAAGTATGGCTACACCTTC
cdr3_aa: CASGGSKYGYTF

d_call: -
clone_size: few
j_call: TRBJ2-5
v_call: TRBV2
cdr3_nt: TGTGCCAGCGCATCAGGGTCCCAAGAGACCCAGTACTTC
cdr3_aa: CASASGSQETQYF

d_call: -
clone_size: -
j_call: TRBJ2-5
v_call: TRBV6-1
cdr3_nt: TGTGCCAGCGGTGCCGGTCCTTGGTGGGAGACCCAGTACTTC
cdr3_aa: CASGAGPWWETQYF

d_call: -
clone_size: -
j_call: TRBJ1-1
v_call: TRBV5-1
cdr3_nt: TGCGCCAGCAGCTTGTCCGGCCGGGCGGGGAACACTGAAGCTTTCTTT
cdr3_aa: CASSLSGRAGNTEAFF

d_call: -
clone_size: -
j_call: TRBJ2-3
v_call: TRBV4-1
cdr3_nt: TGCGCCAGCAGCCAAGAGACGGGAGATACGCAGTATTTT
cdr3_aa: CASSQETGDTQYF

d_call: TRBD1
clone_size: few
j_call: TRBJ2-1
v_call: TRBV11-2
cdr3_nt: TGTGCCAGCAGCTTGGGAACAGGGGGCGTTCTTACGCAGTTCTTC
cdr3_aa: CASSLGTGGVLTQFF

d_call: TRBD1
clone_size: few
j_call: TRBJ2-7
v_call: TRBV15
cdr3_nt: TGTGCCACCAGCGGGGACAGGGAACACTACGAGCAGTACTTC
cdr3_aa: CATSGDREHYEQYF

d_call: -
clone_size: few
j_call: TRBJ1-1
v_call: TRBV11-1
cdr3_nt: TGTGCCAGCAGCTTAAACAGGGAGAAGTTTGAAGCTTTCTTT
cdr3_aa: CASSLNREKFEAFF

d_call: TRBD1
clone_size: -
j_call: TRBJ2-3
v_call: TRBV6-1
cdr3_nt: TGTGCCAGCAGGAGACAGGGGGCGCAGACAGATACGCAGTATTTT
cdr3_aa: CASRRQGAQTDTQYF

d_call: TRBD2
clone_size: few
j_call: TRBJ2-3
v_call: TRBV11-2
cdr3_nt: TGTGCCAGCAGCTTAGGAGCGGGAGGGTCCACAGATACGCAGTATTTT
cdr3_aa: CASSLGAGGSTDTQYF

d_call: TRBD1
clone_size: few
j_call: TRBJ2-5
v_call: TRBV5-4
cdr3_nt: TGTGCCAGCAGCCAAGATATAGCAGGGGGCAGGGGAACCCAGTACTTC
cdr3_aa: CASSQDIAGGRGTQYF

d_call: -
clone_size: -
j_call: TRBJ1-2
v_call: TRBV5-4
cdr3_nt: TGTGCCAGCAGCTTGGACAGGAACTATGGCTACACCTTC
cdr3_aa: CASSLDRNYGYTF

d_call: TRBD2
clone_size: many
j_call: TRBJ2-7
v_call: TRBV30
cdr3_nt: TGTGCCTGGAAAGGACTAGCGGGAGGGGAGCAGTACTTC
cdr3_aa: CAWKGLAGGEQYF

d_call: TRBD1
clone_size: -
j_call: TRBJ2-7
v_call: TRBV7-6
cdr3_nt: TGTGCCAGCAGCAACGGCATACCGGGACAGGGTTACGAGCAGTACTTC
cdr3_aa: CASSNGIPGQGYEQYF

d_call: TRBD1
clone_size: -
j_call: TRBJ1-5
v_call: TRBV19
cdr3_nt: TGTGCCAGTAATAGACAGGGATTCGGCAATCAGCCCCAGCATTTT
cdr3_aa: CASNRQGFGNQPQHF

d_call: -
clone_size: -
j_call: TRBJ2-3
v_call: TRBV2
cdr3_nt: TGTGCCAGCAGCGATGCTGCGACAGATTCTAGCACAGATACGCAGTATTTT
cdr3_aa: CASSDAATDSSTDTQYF

d_call: -
clone_size: -
j_call: TRBJ1-1
v_call: TRBV2
cdr3_nt: TGTGCCAGCAAATACATGGCTGAAGCTTTCTTT
cdr3_aa: CASKYMAEAFF

d_call: TRBD2
clone_size: few
j_call: TRBJ2-7
v_call: TRBV10-3
cdr3_nt: TGTGCCACCAAGCGGGGCGGCGAGCAGTACTTC
cdr3_aa: CATKRGGEQYF

d_call: TRBD2
clone_size: many
j_call: TRBJ2-5
v_call: TRBV28
cdr3_nt: TGTGCCAGCACCTCGGGGGGGGGCGCAAGGGAGACCCAGTACTTC
cdr3_aa: CASTSGGGARETQYF

d_call: TRBD1
clone_size: few
j_call: TRBJ2-7
v_call: TRBV2
cdr3_nt: TGTGCCAGCAGTTATACAGGGGGCGGCGAGCAGTACTTC
cdr3_aa: CASSYTGGGEQYF

d_call: -
clone_size: few
j_call: TRBJ2-2
v_call: TRBV9
cdr3_nt: TGTGCCAGCAGCGTAGCTTTTACCGGGGAGCTGTTTTTT
cdr3_aa: CASSVAFTGELFF

d_call: -
clone_size: few
j_call: TRBJ2-1
v_call: TRBV9
cdr3_nt: TGTGCCAGCAGCGCACAGGGTAATGAGCAGTTCTTC
cdr3_aa: CASSAQGNEQFF

d_call: TRBD1
clone_size: few
j_call: TRBJ1-2
v_call: TRBV7-9
cdr3_nt: TGTGCCAGCAGCTCGGGACAGGGTAACTATGGCTACACCTTC
cdr3_aa: CASSSGQGNYGYTF

d_call: -
clone_size: -
j_call: TRBJ2-3
v_call: TRBV10-3
cdr3_nt: TGTGCCATCAGGGCCAGGGTGGTGGGCACAGATACGCAGTATTTT
cdr3_aa: CAIRARVVGTDTQYF

d_call: TRBD1
clone_size: -
j_call: TRBJ2-1
v_call: TRBV7-2
cdr3_nt: TGTGCCAGCAGCTTAAACGCAGGCCAGGGGGCCGCCGGGCAGTTCTTC
cdr3_aa: CASSLNAGQGAAGQFF

d_call: -
clone_size: -
j_call: TRBJ2-1
v_call: TRBV15
cdr3_nt: TGTGCCACCAGCAGAGATTTACTAGGTTGGCTGTTCTTC
cdr3_aa: CATSRDLLGWLFF

d_call: TRBD2
clone_size: many
j_call: TRBJ2-1
v_call: TRBV14
cdr3_nt: TGTGCCAGCAGCCAGGTAGCGGGGGGGCTCAATGAGCAGTTCTTC
cdr3_aa: CASSQVAGGLNEQFF